This T cell receptor (beta chain) was documented in a study of T cells in Graves' hyperthyroidism and ophthalmopathy. With duration under 3 months, ophthalmopathy was active: Clinical Activity Score at least 3, NOSPECS at least 4. Amplification of TCR beta CDR3 regions used RNA as the template. RT-PCR in the first round (using the HTBI primer set) targeted the TCR CDR3. One entry per CDR3 protein results from TCRdb running MiXCR on the multiplex PCR reads. The sample contains more than 500,000 distinct CDR3 sequences, roughly 16% of which appear only once. Germline CDR1 reads DFQATT; CDR2 reads SNEGSKA (reference sequence). V was clipped by 3 bases and J by 1 base, with 12 bases between them. The CDR3 covers 14 residues.

The J gene is TRBJ1-1, the V gene TRBV20-1, with D possibly TRBD1 on 6 matching bases. This TCR derives from a woman younger than 45 with Graves' ophthalmopathy. Specimen: blood. The CDR3 loop is CSARDGGQNTEAFF. For the CDR3, the DNA is TGCAGTGCTAGGGATGGGGGGCAGAACACTGAAGCTTTCTTT.